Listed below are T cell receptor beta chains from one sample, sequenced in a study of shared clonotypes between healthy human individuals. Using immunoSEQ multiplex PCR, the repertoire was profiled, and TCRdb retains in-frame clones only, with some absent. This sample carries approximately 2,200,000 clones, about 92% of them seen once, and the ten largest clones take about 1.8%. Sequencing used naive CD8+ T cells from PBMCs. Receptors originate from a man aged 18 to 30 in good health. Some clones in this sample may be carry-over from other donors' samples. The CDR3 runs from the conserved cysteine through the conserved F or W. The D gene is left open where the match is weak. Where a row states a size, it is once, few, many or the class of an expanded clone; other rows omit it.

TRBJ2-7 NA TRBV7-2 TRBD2 CASRPAGGPYEQYF TGTGCCAGCCGACCGGCGGGAGGGCCCTACGAGCAGTACTTC
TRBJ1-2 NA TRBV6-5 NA CASSYVGYGYTF TGTGCCAGCAGTTACGTGGGGTATGGCTACACCTTC
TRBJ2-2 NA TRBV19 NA CASSMDSGELFF TGTGCCAGTAGTATGGATAGTGGGGAGCTGTTTTTT
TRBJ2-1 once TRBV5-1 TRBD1 CASSFGQGLYNEQFF TGCGCCAGCAGCTTCGGACAGGGCCTCTACAATGAGCAGTTCTTC
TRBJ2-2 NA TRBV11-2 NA CASSLFNTGELFF TGTGCCAGCAGCTTGTTTAACACCGGGGAGCTGTTTTTT
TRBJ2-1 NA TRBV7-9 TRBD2 CASSPLSGMLFDEQFF TGTGCCAGCAGCCCCCTTAGCGGGATGTTGTTCGATGAGCAGTTCTTC
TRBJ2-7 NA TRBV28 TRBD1 CASRPSTGSSYEQYF TGTGCCAGCAGACCTTCGACAGGGAGCTCCTACGAGCAGTACTTC
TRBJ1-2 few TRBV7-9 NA CASSSHAAPQRGYTF TGTGCCAGCAGCTCCCATGCCGCCCCTCAGCGGGGCTACACCTTC
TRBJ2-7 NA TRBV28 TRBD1 CASSQGQGEWSRQYF TGTGCCAGCAGCCAGGGCCAGGGGGAGTGGAGTCGGCAGTACTTC
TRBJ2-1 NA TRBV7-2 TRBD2 CASSLLAGVGNEQFF TGTGCCAGCAGCCTCTTAGCGGGAGTCGGCAATGAGCAGTTCTTC
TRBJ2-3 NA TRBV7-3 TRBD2 CASSPWPSGREADTQYF TGTGCCAGCAGCCCCTGGCCTAGCGGGAGAGAGGCAGATACGCAGTATTTT
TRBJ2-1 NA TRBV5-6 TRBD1 CASSLGTGMYEQFF TGTGCCAGCAGCTTGGGGACAGGGATGTATGAGCAGTTCTTC
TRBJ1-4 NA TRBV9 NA CASSVDPDEKLFF TGTGCCAGCAGCGTCGACCCAGATGAAAAACTGTTTTTT
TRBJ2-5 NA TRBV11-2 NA CASSWVGAQETQYF TGTGCCAGCAGCTGGGTGGGGGCCCAAGAGACCCAGTACTTC
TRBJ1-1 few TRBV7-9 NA CASSYKGGEAFF TGTGCCAGCAGCTACAAAGGCGGTGAAGCTTTCTTT
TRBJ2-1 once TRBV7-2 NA CASRSFGNEQFF TGTGCCAGCAGATCGTTTGGGAATGAGCAGTTCTTC
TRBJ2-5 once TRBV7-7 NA CASRRSPGETQYF TGTGCCAGCCGAAGGAGCCCCGGGGAGACCCAGTACTTC
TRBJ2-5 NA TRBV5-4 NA CASSFLGASQETQYF TGTGCCAGCAGCTTTTTGGGGGCCTCCCAAGAGACCCAGTACTTC
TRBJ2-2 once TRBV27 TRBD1 CASSFSGTGAGELFF TGTGCCAGCAGTTTTTCGGGGACAGGGGCCGGGGAGCTGTTTTTT
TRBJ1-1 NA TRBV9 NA CASSPSDSEAFF TGTGCCAGCAGCCCCAGTGATTCTGAAGCTTTCTTT
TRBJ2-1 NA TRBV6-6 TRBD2 CASSPRASGTNEQFF TGTGCCAGCAGTCCAAGGGCCAGCGGGACCAATGAGCAGTTCTTC
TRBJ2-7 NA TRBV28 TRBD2 CASRSGLAGHYEQYF TGTGCCAGCCGATCAGGACTAGCGGGACACTACGAGCAGTACTTC
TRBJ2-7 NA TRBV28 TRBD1 CASSPGQTTYEQYF TGTGCCAGCAGCCCGGGACAGACTACCTACGAGCAGTACTTC
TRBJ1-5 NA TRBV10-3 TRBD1 CAISSGTGGNQPQHF TGTGCCATCAGCTCCGGGACAGGGGGCAATCAGCCCCAGCATTTT
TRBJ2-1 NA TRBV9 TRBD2 CASSVAPLAGGPYNEQFF TGTGCCAGCAGCGTAGCCCCGCTAGCGGGAGGGCCCTACAATGAGCAGTTCTTC
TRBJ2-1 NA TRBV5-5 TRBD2 CASSLYFQRGDNEQFF TGTGCCAGCAGCTTGTACTTCCAGCGGGGGGACAATGAGCAGTTCTTC
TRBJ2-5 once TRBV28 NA CASTTPLETQYF TGTGCCAGCACCACTCCTTTGGAGACCCAGTACTTC
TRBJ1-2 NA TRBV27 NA CASSLTRHPYGYTF TGTGCCAGCAGTTTAACCCGGCACCCTTATGGCTACACCTTC
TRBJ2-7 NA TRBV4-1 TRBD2 CASSLGLAGSEQYF TGCGCCAGCAGCCTAGGACTAGCGGGATCCGAGCAGTACTTC
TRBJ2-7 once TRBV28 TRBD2 CASSLLGLADEQYF TGTGCCAGCAGTTTACTGGGACTAGCGGACGAGCAGTACTTC
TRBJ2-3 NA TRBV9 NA CASSVEVGSADTQYF TGTGCCAGCAGCGTAGAGGTGGGAAGTGCAGATACGCAGTATTTT
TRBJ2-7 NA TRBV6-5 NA CASSQIGGFYEQYF TGTGCCAGCAGCCAAATCGGGGGCTTCTACGAGCAGTACTTC
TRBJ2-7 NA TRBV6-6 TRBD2 CAIGAGVVYEQYF TGTGCCATCGGTGCGGGAGTAGTCTACGAGCAGTACTTC
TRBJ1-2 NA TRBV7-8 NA CASSFRGQLLYGYTF TGTGCCAGCAGCTTTAGGGGACAACTACTCTATGGCTACACCTTC
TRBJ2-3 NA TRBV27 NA CASSLWDQQYF TGTGCCAGCAGTTTATGGGACCAGCAGTATTTT
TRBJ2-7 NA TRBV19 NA CASSMASLILGNEQYF TGTGCCAGCAGTATGGCTTCCCTCATCCTCGGGAACGAGCAGTACTTC
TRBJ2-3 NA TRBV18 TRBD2 CASSSFDQAGGIDTQYF TGTGCCAGCTCATCCTTCGACCAAGCGGGAGGGATAGATACGCAGTATTTT
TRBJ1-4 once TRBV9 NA CASSVEHGEKLFF TGTGCCAGCAGCGTGGAGCATGGTGAAAAACTGTTTTTT
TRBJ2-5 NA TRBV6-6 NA CASSYSSGRGETQYF TGTGCCAGCAGTTACTCGTCAGGGCGGGGAGAGACCCAGTACTTC
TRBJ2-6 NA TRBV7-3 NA CASSSPRDSGANVLTF TGTGCCAGCAGCTCCCCCCGCGACTCTGGGGCCAACGTCCTGACTTTC
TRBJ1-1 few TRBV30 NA CAWRYNTEAFF TGTGCCTGGAGGTATAACACTGAAGCTTTCTTT
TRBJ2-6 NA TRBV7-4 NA CASSLGTFSGANVLTF TGTGCCAGCAGCTTGGGCACCTTCTCTGGGGCCAACGTCCTGACTTTC
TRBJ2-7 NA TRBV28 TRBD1 CASSFTGDNYEQYF TGTGCCAGCAGTTTTACAGGGGACAACTACGAGCAGTACTTC
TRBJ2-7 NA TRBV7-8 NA CASSLSGTYEQYF TGTGCCAGCAGCTTATCCGGGACCTACGAGCAGTACTTC
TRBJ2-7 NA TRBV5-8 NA CASSLRASYEQYF TGTGCCAGCAGCTTGAGGGCCTCCTACGAGCAGTACTTC
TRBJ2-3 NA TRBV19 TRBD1 CASSSRDSSTDTQYF TGTGCCAGTAGTTCCCGGGACAGTAGCACAGATACGCAGTATTTT
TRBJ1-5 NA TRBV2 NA CASSDVGSNQPQHF TGTGCCAGCAGTGATGTAGGCAGCAATCAGCCCCAGCATTTT
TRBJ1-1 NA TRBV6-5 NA CASGPRRKMNTEAFF TGTGCCAGCGGACCGCGGAGAAAGATGAACACTGAAGCTTTCTTT
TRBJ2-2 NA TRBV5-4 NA CAREGTGELFF TGTGCCAGGGAGGGGACCGGGGAGCTGTTTTTT
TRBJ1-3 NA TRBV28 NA CASSWGSSGNTIYF TGTGCCAGCAGTTGGGGCAGCTCTGGAAACACCATATATTTT
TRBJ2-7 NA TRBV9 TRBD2 CASSPTGGTYEQYF TGTGCCAGCAGCCCGACGGGGGGGACCTACGAGCAGTACTTC